The rows below give T cell receptor beta chains drawn from one sample of a study of blood T cells in healthy people across ages. Each CDR3 protein gets one entry after TCRdb re-called the 5' RACE reads with MiXCR. The table shows about 930,000 distinct CDR3 sequences, with 29% occurring only once. These data are also associated with another study on T cells of mothers and their children.

The sample consisted of blood. The origin of the receptors is a woman between 35 and 50 years old in good health. Both conserved end residues are part of each CDR3. A D gene is named only where the DNA matches it firmly. Clone size is given for some rows only: seen once, a few or many times, or a class if the clone is expanded.

d_call | j_call | clone_size | v_call | cdr3_nt | cdr3_aa
TRBD1 | TRBJ2-2 | NA | TRBV7-2 | TGTGCCAGCAGTTCGACAGGGTCAGGGACCGGGGAGCTGTTTTTT | CASSSTGSGTGELFF
NA | TRBJ2-1 | many | TRBV7-2 | TGTGCCAGCAGCTTAGCTCCCATGAGGGGGAATGAGCAGTTCTTC | CASSLAPMRGNEQFF
TRBD1 | TRBJ1-1 | NA | TRBV20-1 | TGCAGTGCTAGGCCCCCGACAGGGCCCTACACTGAAGCTTTCTTT | CSARPPTGPYTEAFF
TRBD1 | TRBJ2-7 | many | TRBV18 | TGTGCCAGCTCCCACGACAGGGGCGCTTCCTACGAGCAGTACTTC | CASSHDRGASYEQYF
TRBD1 | TRBJ2-5 | many | TRBV28 | TGTGCCAGCAGTTGGGGACAGTATATCCAAGAGACCCAGTACTTC | CASSWGQYIQETQYF
NA | TRBJ2-7 | NA | TRBV11-1 | TGTGCCAGCAGCCACTCTTTGGGAGGATCGGACTACGAGCAGTACTTC | CASSHSLGGSDYEQYF
NA | TRBJ2-5 | NA | TRBV4-1 | TGCGCCAGCAGCCAAGCCCTGACTAGTATGGAGACCCAGTACTTC | CASSQALTSMETQYF
TRBD1 | TRBJ2-3 | few | TRBV6-2/TRBV6-3 | TGTGCCAGCAGTTACCGGGACAGAAGCACAGATACGCAGTATTTT | CASSYRDRSTDTQYF
NA | TRBJ1-2 | NA | TRBV7-6 | TGTGCCAGCAGCTTAAACAACCCCCCGGGAGCAGGCTATGGCTACACCTTC | CASSLNNPPGAGYGYTF
NA | TRBJ1-1 | NA | TRBV3-1 | TGTGCCAGCAGCCACAGCAAGACGTCCTTTCGGGACACTGAAGCTTTCTTT | CASSHSKTSFRDTEAFF
TRBD1 | TRBJ1-2 | NA | TRBV5-1 | TGCGCCAGCAGCACCGGACAGGAAGCAGAAGGCTACACCTTC | CASSTGQEAEGYTF
NA | TRBJ2-5 | NA | TRBV5-1 | TGCGCCAGCAGCTGGGGGCGGGGCGCCCCCGAGACCCAGTACTTC | CASSWGRGAPETQYF
NA | TRBJ1-6 | NA | TRBV12-3/TRBV12-4 | TGTGCCAGCAGTCCACGTGGGGGGGCAGCTAATTCACCCCTCCACTTT | CASSPRGGAANSPLHF
TRBD1 | TRBJ2-1 | NA | TRBV20-1 | TGCAGTGCTGGGATGACAGGGGGAGCCTACAGTGAGCAGTTCTTC | CSAGMTGGAYSEQFF
NA | TRBJ2-1 | NA | TRBV30 | TGTGCCTGGAGTGTAGCGCGGAATGAGCAGTTCTTC | CAWSVARNEQFF
NA | TRBJ2-3 | NA | TRBV4-2 | TGTGCCAGCAGCCCCAAGTTAATAGAAATGACAGATACGCAGTATTTT | CASSPKLIEMTDTQYF
TRBD1 | TRBJ2-5 | few | TRBV7-2 | TGTGCCAGCAGCAACGGACAGGGTCAAGAGACCCAGTACTTC | CASSNGQGQETQYF
NA | TRBJ1-1 | NA | TRBV28 | TGTGCCAGCAGTTTGTACAGCAGGGACACTGAAGCTTTCTTT | CASSLYSRDTEAFF
NA | TRBJ2-3 | NA | TRBV5-1 | TGCGCCAGCAGCTTGGACTACTTCACAGATACGCAGTATTTT | CASSLDYFTDTQYF
NA | TRBJ2-1 | many | TRBV10-3 | TGTGCCATCAGCCAACCCGGGACCGAAGCCAATGAGCAGTTCTTC | CAISQPGTEANEQFF
TRBD2 | TRBJ2-1 | NA | TRBV11-2 | TGTGCCAGCAGTTCGCCTTTCAGCGGGAGGGGTCTTTTCGATGAGCAGTTCTTC | CASSSPFSGRGLFDEQFF
NA | TRBJ2-5 | NA | TRBV5-5 | TGTGCCAGCAGCTTGGGTGGGTGGAACCAAGAGACCCAGTACTTC | CASSLGGWNQETQYF
TRBD2 | TRBJ2-5 | NA | TRBV4-1 | TGCGCCAGCAGCCGAATAGAAGCGGGGGAGTTTAAAGAGACCCAGTACTTC | CASSRIEAGEFKETQYF
NA | TRBJ2-3 | NA | TRBV20-1 | TGCAGTGCTCCGGACTACCTTCACAGCACAGATACGCAGTATTTT | CSAPDYLHSTDTQYF
TRBD2 | TRBJ2-1 | few | TRBV10-3 | TGTGCCATCAGGATAGCGGGGGGTGACAATGATCAGTTCTTC | CAIRIAGGDNDQFF
NA | TRBJ1-5 | NA | TRBV7-9 | TGTGCCAGCAGCTTAGGTTCTCAGGATCAGCCCCAGCATTTT | CASSLGSQDQPQHF
TRBD1 | TRBJ2-1 | few | TRBV7-2 | TGTGCCAGCAGCCGGGGACAGGGGGGGTACAATGAGCAGTTCTTC | CASSRGQGGYNEQFF
NA | TRBJ1-6 | NA | TRBV5-6 | TGTGCCAGCAGCTTGGGGTCGGGGGGCCGCGCACCCCTCCACTTT | CASSLGSGGRAPLHF
NA | TRBJ2-5 | NA | TRBV5-1 | TGCGCCAGCAGCTTGGCAGCGGTTGTTGAGACCCGGTACTTC | CASSLAAVVETRYF
NA | TRBJ2-1 | few | TRBV7-2 | TGTGCCAGCGGTTCCGGGCTGGGGAATGAGCAGTTCTTC | CASGSGLGNEQFF
NA | TRBJ1-4 | NA | TRBV12-3/TRBV12-4 | TGTGCCAGCAGTACTCCGGGCGCAACTAATGAAAAACTGTTTTTT | CASSTPGATNEKLFF
NA | TRBJ2-5 | few | TRBV28 | TGTGCCAGCAGGGGGAACCAAGAGACCCAGTACTTC | CASRGNQETQYF
NA | TRBJ2-2 | few | TRBV12-3/TRBV12-4 | TGTGCCAGCAGTTTAGGGGCGGCCGGGGAGCTGTTTTTT | CASSLGAAGELFF
TRBD1 | TRBJ2-2 | NA | TRBV24-1 | TGTGCCACCAGTGATTTGCAGGGGGCCGGGGAGCTGTTTTTT | CATSDLQGAGELFF
NA | TRBJ1-4 | many | TRBV15 | TGTGCCACCAGCAGAGATTCGGGGGCACGGGAAAAACTGTTTTTT | CATSRDSGAREKLFF